The next 19 T cell receptor beta chains were all read from a single sample in a study of T cells in narcolepsy. This table comes from immunoSEQ multiplex PCR, and its TCRdb copy is limited to in-frame clones, with some not included. The sample shows tens of thousands of clones, over 80% of them seen only once. Sequenced input: memory (CD45RA-) CD4+ T cells from blood. These receptors came from a human donor in good health.

The chain combines TRBV18 with TRBJ1-4, with D possibly matching TRBD1 (5 bases). Germline CDR1 and CDR2: KGHSH and LQKENI. The CDR3 has 15 residues. V dropped 1 base and J dropped 0 bases, with 6 bases sitting between them. The DNA for the CDR3 is TGTGCCAGCTCACCACAGGGACCAACTAATGAAAAACTGTTTTTT. It translates to CASSPQGPTNEKLFF. The full variable domain, its missing parts supplied by reference TRBV18 and TRBJ1-4, is NAGVMQNPRHLVRRRGQEARLRCSPMKGHSHVYWYRQLPEEGLKFMVYLQKENIIDESGMPKERFSAEFPKEGPSILRIQQVVRGDSAAYFCASSPQGPTNEKLFFGSGTQLSVL.

The rearrangement joins TRBV2 to TRBJ1-3; D remains ambiguous. Germline assignment: CDR1 SNHLY and CDR2 FYNNEI. V gave up 4 bases and J gave up 7 bases, with 8 bases separating them. The CDR3 spans 12 residues. The CDR3 DNA sequence: TGTGCCAGCAGTGCCAGGAGGAACACCATATATTTT. It specifies CASSARRNTIYF.

Only one count was recorded for this clone. This chain joins TRBV6-5 and TRBJ2-7, with 7 bases that match TRBD1. From germline, CDR1 is MNHEY and CDR2 SVGAGI. The CDR3 sequence is 14 residues long. V trimming: 6 bases; J trimming: 6 bases; junction bases outside the gene matches: 11. CDR3 region: CASRINRGQGEQYF. The CDR3 bases are TGTGCCAGCAGAATAAACAGGGGCCAAGGCGAGCAGTACTTC.

This chain links TRBV19 with TRBJ2-1; no clear D. V was cut by 0 bases and J by 12 bases, with 12 bases left in between. The CDR3 consists of 13 residues. Germline loops: CDR1 LNHDA, CDR2 SQIVND (reference sequence). As DNA, the CDR3 is TGTGCCAGTAGTATAGATCCCGTTAAAGGGCAGTTCTTC. Encoded protein: CASSIDPVKGQFF. Variable domain in full (rest from reference TRBV19 and TRBJ2-1): DGGITQSPKYLFRKEGQNVTLSCEQNLNHDAMYWYRQDPGQGLRLIYYSQIVNDFQKGDIAEGYSVSREKKESFPLTVTSAQKNPTAFYLCASSIDPVKGQFFGPGTRLTVL.

J is TRBJ2-6 and V is TRBV14; no firm D call. This CDR3 region has 15 residues. Trimming left V 3 bases short and J 4 bases short, with 10 bases between. Germline V lookup: CDR1 SGHDN, CDR2 FVKESK. DNA for the CDR3: TGTGCCAGCAGCCATGGGTCTTTCGGGGCCAACGTCCTGACTTTC. Protein sequence: CASSHGSFGANVLTF.

V is TRBV6-1 and J is TRBJ2-7; D tentatively fits TRBD1 or TRBD2 (6 bases each). Trimming cost V 4 bases and J 3 bases, with 10 bases left between them. CDR1 and CDR2 from the germline V gene are MNHNS and SASEGT. This CDR3 has 13 residues. The CDR3 sequence: CASSVGGGYEQYV. CDR3 sequence (DNA): TGTGCCAGCAGTGTAGGAGGGGGCTACGAGCAGTACGTC.

The gene calls are TRBV2 and TRBJ1-4; TRBD1 might be the D (6 bases). CDR3 length equals 13 residues. Looked up from germline, CDR1 is SNHLY and CDR2 is FYNNEI. Trimming stripped 7 bases from V and 8 bases from J, with 14 bases between. CDR3 DNA sequence: TGTGCCAGCACGAGACAGGCGCGGGAAAAACTGTTTTTT. Amino acids: CASTRQAREKLFF. Full variable domain (outside the CDR3, taken from reference TRBV2 and TRBJ1-4): EPEVTQTPSHQVTQMGQEVILRCVPISNHLYFYWYRQILGQKVEFLVSFYNNEISEKSEIFDDQFSVERPDGSNFTLKIRSTKLEDSAMYFCASTRQAREKLFFGSGTQLSVL.

The sample holds one count of this clone. The chain recombines TRBV6-5 with TRBJ2-1; 8 bases are shared with TRBD2. The V gene's germline CDR1 is MNHEY and CDR2 SVGAGI. The V segment lost 9 bases and the J segment 10 bases; nucleotides outside the gene matches: 11. The CDR3 runs to 13 residues. CDR3 loop: CASSGARGWEQFF. The CDR3 DNA sequence: TGTGCCAGTAGCGGGGCCCGAGGGTGGGAGCAGTTCTTC.

This clone was seen more than once but under ten times. CDR3 region: CASGQGESPLHF. The CDR3 region has the DNA TGTGCCAGCGGCCAGGGAGAATCACCCCTCCACTTT. The genes are TRBV6-6 and TRBJ1-6; D is possibly TRBD1 (5 bases). V lost 8 bases, J lost 10 bases, and 12 bases lay in between. The CDR3 consists of 12 residues. The V gene's germline CDR1 is MNHNY and CDR2 SVGAGI (reference sequence).

The DNA for the CDR3 is TGTGCCAGCAGCTTAGCCGGACAGGGGTATGGCTACACCTTC. This codes for CASSLAGQGYGYTF. This chain connects TRBV7-9 to TRBJ1-2; TRBD1 matches 9 bases. J lost 5 bases, V lost 0 bases, and 1 base had no gene match. Germline CDR1 is SEHNR and CDR2 is FQNEAQ (reference sequence). This CDR3 has 14 amino acids.

This clone was seen a single time. This sequence joins TRBV5-1 and TRBJ1-2; 10 positions agree with TRBD1. The V gene's germline CDR1 is SGHRS and CDR2 YFSETQ. CDR3 length: 16 residues. The V gene end was trimmed by 4 bases and the J gene end by 7 bases; junction bases not matched to a gene: 13. The CDR3 region has the DNA TGCGCCAGCAGCCCTAATCCGGGACAGGGGAGTACTGGCTACACCTTC. It yields the protein CASSPNPGQGSTGYTF.

The chain employs TRBV2 and TRBJ2-1; no clear D. The CDR3 runs to 11 residues. CDR1 SNHLY and CDR2 FYNNEI come from the germline V gene. The V and J ends lost 11 bases and 5 bases respectively, with 10 bases between them. As DNA, the CDR3 is TGTGCCTCCGAAGGAAACAATGAGCAGTTCTTC. This gives the protein CASEGNNEQFF.

This chain links TRBV28 with TRBJ1-2, with 8 bases lining up with TRBD1. With 6 bases clipped from V and 5 bases from J, the junction kept 5 bases outside the gene matches. The V gene's germline CDR1 is MDHEN and CDR2 SYDVKM. The CDR3 spans 13 residues. CDR3 sequence: CASRGTGSYGYTF. Here the CDR3 DNA reads TGTGCCAGCAGGGGGACAGGATCATATGGCTACACCTTC.

The genes are TRBV15 and TRBJ1-1, with TRBD1 identical over 11 bases. The CDR3 length is 16 residues. V gave up 2 bases and J gave up 5 bases; unmatched junction bases: 7. CDR1 and CDR2 from the germline V gene are LNHNV and YYDKDF (reference sequence). The CDR3 DNA follows: TGTGCCACCAGCAGAAAAACCGGGACAGGGGGTACTGAAGCTTTCTTT. Protein: CATSRKTGTGGTEAFF.

J is TRBJ2-2 and V is TRBV28; the match to TRBD2 covers 11 bases. The junction had 6 bases not matched to a gene; V was cut back by 8 bases and J by 4 bases. Germline V gene sequence: CDR1 MDHEN, CDR2 SYDVKM. CDR3 length: 15 amino acids. The CDR3 loop is CASLAGGRATGELFF. Here the CDR3 DNA reads TGTGCCAGCTTAGCGGGGGGGCGCGCCACCGGGGAGCTGTTTTTT.

The genes are TRBV10-3 and TRBJ2-2; D may match TRBD1 or TRBD2 (6 bases each). The CDR3 has 16 amino acids. V was shortened by 10 bases and J by 4 bases, with 22 bases between the two germline ends. Germline values: CDR1 ENHRY, CDR2 SYGVKD. CDR3 DNA sequence: TGTGCCACCGGGAGTCCTGGAGGGGGTGGCACCGGGGAGCTGTTTTTT. Translated: CATGSPGGGGTGELFF.

V usage is TRBV28 and J usage is TRBJ1-1; a weak D match, TRBD1 (6 bases). The CDR3 is 16 residues long. Deletions cut 6 bases from V and 0 bases from J, with 17 bases between. CDR1 is MDHEN, CDR2 SYDVKM, per germline. In DNA form, the CDR3 reads TGTGCCAGCAGCCCGACAGGCCATGGGGTGAACACTGAAGCTTTCTTT. It yields the protein CASSPTGHGVNTEAFF.

In this sample, this clone turned up a few times. The chain joins TRBV5-6 to TRBJ1-3; TRBD1 agrees at 10 bases. After removal of 2 bases from V and 5 bases from J, the junction contained 4 bases not matched to a gene. This CDR3 contains 15 residues. Germline V CDR1 and CDR2: SGHDT, YYEEEE. The CDR3: CASSFTGQGRNTIYF. The CDR3 region has the DNA TGTGCCAGCAGCTTTACGGGACAGGGGAGAAACACCATATATTTT.

This clone was picked up a small number of times. The V gene is TRBV7-8, the J gene TRBJ1-6, with 9 bases fitting TRBD1. CDR1 and CDR2 (germline): SGHVS, FQNEAQ. CDR3 length: 15 amino acids. V dropped 5 bases and J dropped 8; count of bases not matched to a gene: 7. This CDR3 is CASSLGTGSYSPLHF. The CDR3 nucleotides read TGTGCCAGCAGCCTGGGGACAGGGAGTTATTCACCCCTCCACTTT.